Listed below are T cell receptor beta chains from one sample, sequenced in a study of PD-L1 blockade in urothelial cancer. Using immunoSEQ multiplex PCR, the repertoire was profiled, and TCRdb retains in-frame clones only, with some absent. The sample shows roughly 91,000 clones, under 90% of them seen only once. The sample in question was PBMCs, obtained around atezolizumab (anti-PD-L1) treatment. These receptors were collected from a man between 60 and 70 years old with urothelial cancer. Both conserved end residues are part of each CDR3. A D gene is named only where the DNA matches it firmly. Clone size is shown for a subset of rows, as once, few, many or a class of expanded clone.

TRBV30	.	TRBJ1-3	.	TGTGCCTGGAGTGTAAGGTGGGGCCCGGCGACTGGAAACACCATATATTTT	CAWSVRWGPATGNTIYF
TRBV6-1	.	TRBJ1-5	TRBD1	TGTGCCAGCAGTGAACGGGACAGGAATCAGCCCCAGCATTTT	CASSERDRNQPQHF
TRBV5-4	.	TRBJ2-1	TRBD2	TGTGCCAGCAGCACGGGACTAGGATCCTACAATGAGCAGTTCTTC	CASSTGLGSYNEQFF
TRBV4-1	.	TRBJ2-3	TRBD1	TGCGCCAGCAGCGGAACAGGGGGCTTTTTCCTTGATACGCAGTATTTT	CASSGTGGFFLDTQYF
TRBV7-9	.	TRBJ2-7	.	TGTGCCAGCAGCCCCTACCGCAGCGAGAGCTACGAGCAGTACTTC	CASSPYRSESYEQYF
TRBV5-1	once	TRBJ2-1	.	TGCGCCAGCAACCGGGAGAACTACAATGAGCAGTTCTTC	CASNRENYNEQFF
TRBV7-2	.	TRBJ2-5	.	TGTGCCAGCAGCTTAGTTTTGGGGGCTAGGGAGACCCAGTACTTC	CASSLVLGARETQYF
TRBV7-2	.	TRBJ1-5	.	TGTGCCAGCAGCTTGGGGGGGGCAGCCTTAAATCAGCCCCAGCATTTT	CASSLGGAALNQPQHF
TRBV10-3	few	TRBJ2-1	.	TGTGCCATCAGGGGGGGTAGCCGAACCTACAATGAGCAGTTCTTC	CAIRGGSRTYNEQFF
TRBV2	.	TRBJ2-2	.	TGTGCCAGCAGTGGGTTGTGGGCCCGGGGCACCGGGGAGCTGTTTTTT	CASSGLWARGTGELFF
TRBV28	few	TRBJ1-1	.	TGTGCCAGCAGTTTAGCCGGTGAAGCTTTCTTT	CASSLAGEAFF
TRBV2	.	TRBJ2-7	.	TGTGCCAGCAGTGAAGCGTGGGGCAGGGTCTACGAGCAGTACTTC	CASSEAWGRVYEQYF
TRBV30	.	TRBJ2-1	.	TGTGCCGTACAGGGTGAAAACTACAATGAGCAGTTCTTC	CAVQGENYNEQFF
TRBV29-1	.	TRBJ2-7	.	TGCAGCGGCGGTCAGGGCTCCTACGAGCAGTACTTC	CSGGQGSYEQYF
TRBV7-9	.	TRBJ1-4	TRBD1	TGTGCCAGCAGCCTGACAGGGATTGACGAAAAACTGTTTTTT	CASSLTGIDEKLFF
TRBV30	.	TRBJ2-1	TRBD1	TGTGCCTGGAGTCAAAGACAGGGCGGGCAGTTCTTC	CAWSQRQGGQFF
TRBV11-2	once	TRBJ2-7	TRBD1	TGTGCCAGCAGCTTAATAGGACAGGGGTTCTACGAGCAGTACTTC	CASSLIGQGFYEQYF
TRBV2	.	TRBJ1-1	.	TGTGCCAGCAGTGAAGCGCTTGGCAGGGGGAACACTGAAGCTTTCTTT	CASSEALGRGNTEAFF
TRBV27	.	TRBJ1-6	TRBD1	TGTGCCAGCAGTGCCCCGACAGGGCTCGGTTCACCCCTCCACTTT	CASSAPTGLGSPLHF
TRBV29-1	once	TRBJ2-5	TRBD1	TGCAGCGTGACTCCGGGACAGAACCAAGAGACCCAGTACTTC	CSVTPGQNQETQYF
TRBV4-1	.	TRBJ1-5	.	TGCGCCAGCAGCCCCCGACCAGGTAATCAGCCCCAGCATTTT	CASSPRPGNQPQHF
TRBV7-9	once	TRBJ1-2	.	TGTGCCATTAGTACAGGACAGATTAACTATGGCTACACCTTC	CAISTGQINYGYTF
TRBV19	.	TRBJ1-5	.	TGTGCCAGTAGTATTAGAAGGGACACCTATCAGCCCCAGCATTTT	CASSIRRDTYQPQHF
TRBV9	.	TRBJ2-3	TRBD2	TGTGCCAGCAGCGAACTGGGACTAGCGGGAGGTAGGGGCACAGATACGCAGTATTTT	CASSELGLAGGRGTDTQYF
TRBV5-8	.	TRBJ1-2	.	TGTGCCAGCAGCTTGGCCGACAGTTTCCATGGCTACACCTTC	CASSLADSFHGYTF
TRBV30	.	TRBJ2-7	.	TGTGCCTGGGCCGGGTCGCCTCGGGAGCAGTACTTC	CAWAGSPREQYF
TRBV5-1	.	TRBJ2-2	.	TGCGCCAGCACCCCAGGGGCCGCGAACACCGGGGAGCTGTTTTTT	CASTPGAANTGELFF
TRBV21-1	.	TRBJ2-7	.	TGTGCCAGCAGCCCCTCTCAGGGCGGCGAGCAGTACTTC	CASSPSQGGEQYF
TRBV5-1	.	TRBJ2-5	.	TGCGCCAGCAGCTTGGAAGGGGCCCGGGAGGAGACCCAGTACTTC	CASSLEGAREETQYF
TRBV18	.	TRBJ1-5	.	TGTGCCAGCTCACCACCCACGGGTATCAATCAGCCCCAGCATTTT	CASSPPTGINQPQHF
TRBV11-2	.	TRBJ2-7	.	TGTGCCAGCAGCTCGTCATCCCGGGAACAGGGCATCTACGAGCAGTACTTC	CASSSSSREQGIYEQYF
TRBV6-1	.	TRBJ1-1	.	TGTGCCCTCGACCGGGGTAAAGGGAACACTGAAGCTTTCTTT	CALDRGKGNTEAFF
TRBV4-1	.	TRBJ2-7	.	TGCGCCAGCAGCCAAGCGGGACATAGGCAGTACTTC	CASSQAGHRQYF
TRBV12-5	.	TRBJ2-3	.	TGTGCTAGTGGTTTGGTAGGCGGAACTAGCACAGATACGCAGTATTTT	CASGLVGGTSTDTQYF
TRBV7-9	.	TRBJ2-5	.	TGTGCCAGCAGCGCGAACAGGGTTTCAGCGGAACAGACCCAGTACTTC	CASSANRVSAEQTQYF
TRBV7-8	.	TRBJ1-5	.	TGTGCCAGCAGCTTAGCGGCGGGGAATCAGCCCCAGCATTTT	CASSLAAGNQPQHF
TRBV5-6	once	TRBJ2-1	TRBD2	TGTGCCAGCAGCCCCCCCAACCTAGCGGGAGAGGCCTACAATGAGCAGTTCTTC	CASSPPNLAGEAYNEQFF
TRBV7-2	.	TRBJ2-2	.	TGTGCCAGCAGTCGGGAGGGGGAGCTGTTTTTT	CASSREGELFF
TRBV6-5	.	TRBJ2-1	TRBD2	TGTGCCAGCAGTTACCCGACTAGCGGGAGTGGTGAGCAGTTCTTC	CASSYPTSGSGEQFF
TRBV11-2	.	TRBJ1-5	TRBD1	TGTGCCAGCAGCTTAGTGACAGGGGTTTGGAGCAATCAGCCCCAGCATTTT	CASSLVTGVWSNQPQHF
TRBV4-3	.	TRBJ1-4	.	TGCGCCAGCAGCCAAGATTGGAGGCGGGAGGAAAAACTGTTTTTT	CASSQDWRREEKLFF
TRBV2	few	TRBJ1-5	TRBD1	TGTGCCAGCAGGGGACAGCAGAATCAGCCCCAGCATTTT	CASRGQQNQPQHF
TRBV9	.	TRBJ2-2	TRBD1	TGTGCCAGCAGCGTAGGGGGGACAGGGGCCGGGGAGCTGTTTTTT	CASSVGGTGAGELFF
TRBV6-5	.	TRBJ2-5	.	TGTGCCAGCAGTTACGGGCTACGCCAAGAGACCCAGTACTTC	CASSYGLRQETQYF
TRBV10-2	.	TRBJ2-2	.	TGCGCCAGCGTGAGGCCCTCGGGCACCGGGGAGCTGTTTTTT	CASVRPSGTGELFF